This T cell receptor (beta chain) was profiled in a study of cytomegalovirus exposure and HLA in healthy donors. Study information: For the approximately 360 genotyped donors, over 80% fell within the Caucasian-associated ancestry cluster. General observations from the study: Later examination showed HLA-associated TCR beta chains had greater clonal expansion than equally common others. Later on, a genetic analysis was performed. It linked a missense variant in DCLRE1C with V- and J-gene trimming of TCR beta.

Of note for this clone: Its target is not known.

PCR involved 60 Vbeta and 13 Jbeta primers. Profiling relied on immunoSEQ multiplex PCR, and the TCRdb table lists in-frame clones only, not all of them. The sample carries tens of thousands of clones, 81% recorded once. The sample taken for sequencing was PBMCs. The TCR was taken from a man aged 50 or older in good health and CMV-seronegative.

CDR3 nucleotides: TGTGCCAGCAGCAGACAGCTCCACTCTGGAAACACCATATATTTT. It specifies CASSRQLHSGNTIYF. The chain recombines TRBV6-5 with TRBJ1-3, with D maybe TRBD1 (5 bases). The CDR3 has 15 amino acids. Trimming took off 6 bases at V and 0 bases at J, with 12 bases between the two ends. Germline V gene lookup returns CDR1 MNHEY and CDR2 SVGAGI.